This TCR beta chain derives from a study of T cells in localized non-small cell lung cancer. V lost 3 bases and J lost 5; bases outside the gene matches: 3. Germline CDR1 MNHNS, CDR2 SASEGT. The CDR3 length is 14 residues. Assay used: immunoSEQ multiplex PCR; TCRdb lists only in-frame clones, some missing. Of 20,000 to 25,000 clones listed, around nine tenths are singletons. The chain couples TRBV6-1 to TRBJ1-5, with 8 positions matching TRBD1. The sequences come from peripheral blood, collected before any cancer treatment. This receptor was identified in a male donor aged 60 or over with stage I squamous cell lung carcinoma. The CDR3 spells CASSEAGGDQPQHF. The DNA for the CDR3 is TGTGCCAGCAGTGAGGCAGGGGGCGATCAGCCCCAGCATTTT.